Below are 24 T cell receptor beta chains sequenced from a single sample in a study of metastatic and nonmetastatic thyroid tumors. There were no patients who had received any treatment before thyroid surgery. TCRdb re-called clones via MiXCR from the PCR reads. This sample has 15,000 to 20,000 clones, with about 30% found just once. The sample taken for sequencing was tumor tissue. The source is a female donor with papillary thyroid cancer or a benign thyroid nodule (not recorded which). Some clones in this sample may be carry-over from other donors' samples.

This clone was seen only a few times. V usage is TRBV15 and J usage is TRBJ1-3, with unresolved D. The length of the CDR3 is 14 residues. The ends were cut back, 1 base at V and 3 bases at J, with 7 bases in the middle. Germline assignment: CDR1 LNHNV and CDR2 YYDKDF (reference sequence). The DNA of the CDR3 is TGTGCCACCAGCAGAGGACCTCTTGGAAACACCATATATTTT. Translated: CATSRGPLGNTIYF.

The chain has TRBV20-1 and TRBJ1-1; TRBD1 aligns across 9 bases. The CDR3 runs 17 residues. Germline V gene data show CDR1 as DFQATT and CDR2 as SNEGSKA (reference sequence). V was pared by 0 bases and J by 2 bases, with 10 bases of the junction left unmatched. CDR3 loop: CSARDVGGTGLNTEAFF. CDR3 DNA: TGCAGTGCTAGAGATGTAGGCGGGACAGGGCTAAACACTGAAGCTTTCTTT.

This clone has ten or more counts. The chain recombines TRBV3-1 with TRBJ2-1; weak D call: TRBD2 (5 bases). CDR3 length: 14 residues. V was trimmed by 5 bases and J by 3 bases, leaving 11 bases between them. CDR1 LGHDT and CDR2 YNNKEL come from the germline V gene (reference sequence). CDR3: CASSWNGNYNEQFF. In DNA, the CDR3 is TGTGCCAGCAGCTGGAACGGGAACTACAATGAGCAGTTCTTC.

This clone has a count of ten or more. This chain links TRBV20-1 with TRBJ2-5; TRBD2 agrees at 11 bases. The CDR3 is 15 amino acids. V shed 5 bases, J shed 1 base, and the junction held 6 bases outside the gene matches. CDR1 DFQATT and CDR2 SNEGSKA come from the germline V gene (reference sequence). The CDR3, as DNA: TGCAGTGCTGAAACTAGCGGGAGAGGCCAAGAGACCCAGTACTTC. Its translation is CSAETSGRGQETQYF.

This clone was observed many times. Other DNA sequences in this sample translate to the same CDR3. The CDR3 DNA sequence: TGTGCCAGCAGCTTAGCGCGGTGGCAGGGGGCCCATGAGCAGTTCTTC. As protein: CASSLARWQGAHEQFF. The chain has TRBV7-2 and TRBJ2-1; 8 positions match TRBD1. The V and J ends lost 0 bases and 8 bases, in that order; junction bases with no gene match: 9. The CDR3 runs to 16 residues. Germline-derived CDR1 and CDR2 are SGHTA and FQGNSA.

The gene calls are TRBV6-1 and TRBJ1-5; D is uncertain. The CDR3 has 15 residues. Trimming removed 10 bases at V and 0 bases at J, with 16 bases between. Germline V gene lookup returns CDR1 MNHNS and CDR2 SASEGT. The chain's CDR3 is CATDKKGYSNQPQHF. The CDR3 DNA reads TGTGCCACCGACAAAAAAGGATATAGCAATCAGCCCCAGCATTTT.

This chain joins TRBV7-2 and TRBJ1-5; unclear D gene. V dropped 1 base and J dropped 3 bases, with 10 bases sitting between them. This CDR3 region has 15 residues. Germline V gene sequence: CDR1 SGHTA, CDR2 FQGNSA. The CDR3 loop is CASSLVAGPNQPQHF. CDR3 DNA sequence: TGTGCCAGCAGCTTAGTCGCAGGCCCCAATCAGCCCCAGCATTTT.

This clone has a count of ten or more. The chain combines TRBV20-1 with TRBJ1-1; D is unclear. The germline V and J ends were trimmed by 0 bases and 8 bases, with 10 bases remaining between them. CDR1 and CDR2 (germline): DFQATT, SNEGSKA (reference sequence). CDR3 length equals 12 residues. CDR3 amino acids: CSARDGNREAFF. CDR3 DNA sequence: TGCAGTGCTAGAGATGGGAACAGAGAAGCTTTCTTT.

In this sample, this clone turned up a few times. This rearrangement joins TRBV11-3 to TRBJ2-1; D gene ambiguous. Germline lookup yields CDR1 SGHNT and CDR2 YENEEA. V dropped 1 base and J dropped 9 bases, with 4 bases sitting between them. The CDR3 is made up of 11 amino acids. The CDR3 DNA reads TGTGCCAGCAGCTTAGTGGTTGAGCAGTTCTTC. This gives the protein CASSLVVEQFF.

This clone is termed medium-sized. The chain is built from TRBV27 and TRBJ2-7; D remains ambiguous. The CDR3 totals 14 residues. CDR1 is MNHEY, CDR2 SMNVEV, per germline (reference sequence). Trimming stripped 2 bases from V and 4 bases from J, with 12 bases between. CDR3 region: CASSLGLPPYEQYF. Here the CDR3 DNA reads TGTGCCAGCAGTTTAGGGCTACCTCCTTACGAGCAGTACTTC.

The chain is built from TRBV6-5 and TRBJ1-1; D is possibly TRBD1 (5 bases). CDR3 length equals 13 residues. Germline values: CDR1 MNHEY, CDR2 SVGAGI. Deletions cut 3 bases from V and 2 bases from J, with 7 bases between. CDR3 sequence: CASSYQGNTEAFF. The CDR3 DNA is TGTGCCAGCAGTTATCAGGGTAACACTGAAGCTTTCTTT.

On this clone itself: The junction differs from germline at one of its ends, possibly a read error. The chain recombines TRBV20-1 with TRBJ1-1; D may be TRBD1 (5 bases). CDR3 size: 14 residues. Germline V lookup: CDR1 DFQATT, CDR2 SNEGSKA (reference sequence). CDR3 amino acids: CGARYRQTNTEAFF. The CDR3 DNA reads TGCGGTGCTAGATATCGACAGACGAACACTGAAGCTTTCTTT.

This clone was counted a few times. The chain combines TRBV19 with TRBJ2-7, with 11 bases that match TRBD2. This CDR3 is 14 amino acids long. CDR1 LNHDA and CDR2 SQIVND come from the germline V gene (reference sequence). V shed 3 bases, J shed 7 bases, and the junction held 5 bases outside the gene matches. The CDR3 sequence is CASSMGLAGGEQYF. The CDR3 nucleotides read TGTGCCAGTAGTATGGGCCTAGCGGGAGGAGAGCAGTACTTC.

By share of the sample, this clone is medium-sized. The V call is TRBV11-2, the J call TRBJ2-1; a possible D gene is TRBD2 (6 bases). CDR1 and CDR2 (germline): SGHAT, FQNNGV. The CDR3 totals 16 residues. Trimming removed 0 bases at V and 6 bases at J, with 15 bases between. The DNA for the CDR3 is TGTGCCAGCAGCTTAGATCAGGGAGTGGGGGGCAATGAGCAGTTCTTC. Protein product: CASSLDQGVGGNEQFF.

This clone has more than one count but fewer than ten. The chain joins TRBV12-3 or TRBV12-4 to TRBJ1-2; D call uncertain. The V and J ends lost 6 bases and 2 bases respectively, with 10 bases between them. The CDR3 has 13 residues. CDR3: CASSLRENYGYTF. The DNA of the CDR3 is TGTGCCAGCAGCCTGAGGGAGAACTATGGCTACACCTTC.

This clone was observed a handful of times. V is TRBV2 and J is TRBJ1-6; D remains unclear. There are 14 residues in the CDR3. The germline V and J ends were trimmed by 5 bases and 7 bases, with 12 bases remaining between them. CDR1 is SNHLY, CDR2 FYNNEI, per germline. The chain's CDR3 is CASSLEGFNSPLHF. In nucleotides, the CDR3 is TGTGCCAGCAGTCTTGAGGGTTTCAATTCACCCCTCCACTTT.

In its sample, this clone was seen many times. The V and J genes are TRBV6-1 and TRBJ2-3; D may be TRBD1 or TRBD2 (5 bases each). Trimming left V 5 bases short and J 0 bases short, with 12 bases between. The CDR3 is made up of 15 amino acids. Germline CDR1 and CDR2: MNHNS and SASEGT. CDR3 in DNA: TGTGCCAGCAGTCATCGAGGGACCAGCACAGATACGCAGTATTTT. This codes for CASSHRGTSTDTQYF.

This clone was seen a handful of times. The rearrangement links TRBV6-6 to TRBJ2-7; D may be TRBD1 (5 bases). CDR3 length: 16 residues. Germline V gene lookup returns CDR1 MNHNY and CDR2 SVGAGI (reference sequence). V was shortened by 0 bases and J by 2 bases, with 14 bases between the two germline ends. DNA of the CDR3: TGTGCCAGCAGTTACTCGCTATACAGGTTTGCCTACGAGCAGTACTTC. Translated: CASSYSLYRFAYEQYF.

This clone is termed medium-sized. The chain combines TRBV10-3 with TRBJ1-1; 10 bases agree with TRBD1. CDR1 and CDR2 (germline): ENHRY, SYGVKD. The V segment lost 3 bases and the J segment 4 bases; nucleotides outside the gene matches: 5. The CDR3 covers 15 residues. The CDR3 nucleotides are TGTGCCATCAGTGAACCGGGACAGGGGCTCACTGAAGCTTTCTTT. Translating it yields CAISEPGQGLTEAFF.

This clone is categorized as medium-sized. This chain connects TRBV19 to TRBJ1-6; TRBD1 agrees at 7 bases. J was trimmed by 1 base and V by 0 bases; bases with no gene match: 3. Looked up from germline, CDR1 is LNHDA and CDR2 is SQIVND (reference sequence). This CDR3 comprises 17 residues. The CDR3 coding sequence is TGTGCCAGTAGTATAGATCCGACAGGGTCCTATAATTCACCCCTCCACTTT. Its protein is CASSIDPTGSYNSPLHF.

This clone was recorded many times. Mismatch with germline at one junction end may stem from a read error. The chain recombines TRBV11-2 with TRBJ1-1; 7 bases are a match to TRBD1. CDR1 and CDR2 (germline): SGHAT, FQNNGV. This CDR3 has 13 amino acids. In nucleotides, the CDR3 is TGTGCCAGCAACTTATACAGGGGTGGTGAAGCTTTCTTT. Its translation is CASNLYRGGEAFF. Filled out from reference TRBV11-2 and TRBJ1-1, the complete variable domain reads EAGVAQSPRYKIIEKRQSVAFWCNPISGHATLYWYQQILGQGPKLLIQFQNNGVVDDSQLPKDRFSAERLKGVDSTLKIQPAKLEDSAVYLCASNLYRGGEAFFGQGTRLTVV.

This clone was seen once. The chain recombines TRBV2 with TRBJ2-2; 10 bases align to TRBD1. Unmatched junction bases numbered 12, after V lost 2 bases and J lost 6 bases. This CDR3 is built from 18 residues. Germline V gene lookup returns CDR1 SNHLY and CDR2 FYNNEI. The CDR3 nucleotides read TGTGCCAGCAGTGAACCTCGACAGGGGGCTAGGGTGGCCGGGGAGCTGTTTTTT. It codes for CASSEPRQGARVAGELFF. Combining the CDR3 with reference TRBV2 and TRBJ2-2 gives the whole variable domain EPEVTQTPSHQVTQMGQEVILRCVPISNHLYFYWYRQILGQKVEFLVSFYNNEISEKSEIFDDQFSVERPDGSNFTLKIRSTKLEDSAMYFCASSEPRQGARVAGELFFGEGSRLTVL.

The gene calls are TRBV2 and TRBJ2-2; D gene uncertain. The CDR3 runs to 13 residues. V was clipped by 7 bases and J by 7 bases, with 13 bases between them. Germline-derived CDR1 and CDR2 are SNHLY and FYNNEI. Here the CDR3 reads CASIGRVSGELFF. The CDR3 DNA reads as TGTGCCAGCATAGGCCGAGTCAGCGGGGAGCTGTTTTTT.

V gene TRBV14 combines with J gene TRBJ2-7; no clear D gene. V lost 4 bases and J 0 bases, leaving 10 bases between the germline ends. The germline V gene has CDR1 SGHDN and CDR2 FVKESK. CDR3 size: 14 residues. CDR3 coding DNA: TGTGCCAGCAGCCTATTAAAGAGCTCCTACGAGCAGTACTTC. Residues: CASSLLKSSYEQYF.